This T cell receptor beta chain stems from a study of cytomegalovirus exposure and HLA in healthy donors. Study results and caveats: There were three CMV-associated chains whose specificity for CMV antigens was confirmed in vitro. Roughly uniform depth of sequencing across donors was assumed in presence/absence analyses. Relative to the roughly 700-donor mean, N-insertions were reportedly fewer in an Asian-associated ancestry cluster in a later analysis.

Primers for the PCR totalled 60 Vbeta and 13 Jbeta. Produced via immunoSEQ multiplex PCR; TCRdb's table is partial and in-frame only. This sample has roughly 180,000 clones, with 80% to 90% found just once. This clone occurred once. No antigen is known for it. The germline CDR1 and CDR2 sequences are SGHTS and YDEGEE. Unmatched junction bases numbered 7, after V lost 4 bases and J lost 4 bases. This CDR3 is built from 15 residues. The sequence was collected from a woman aged 18-29 years in good health and CMV-seronegative. The chain joins TRBV5-8 to TRBJ1-5, with TRBD1 identical over 8 bases. Sequenced input: PBMCs. CDR3 amino acids: CASSPGTGGNQPQHF. CDR3 nucleotides: TGTGCCAGCAGCCCCGGGACAGGTGGAAATCAGCCCCAGCATTTT.